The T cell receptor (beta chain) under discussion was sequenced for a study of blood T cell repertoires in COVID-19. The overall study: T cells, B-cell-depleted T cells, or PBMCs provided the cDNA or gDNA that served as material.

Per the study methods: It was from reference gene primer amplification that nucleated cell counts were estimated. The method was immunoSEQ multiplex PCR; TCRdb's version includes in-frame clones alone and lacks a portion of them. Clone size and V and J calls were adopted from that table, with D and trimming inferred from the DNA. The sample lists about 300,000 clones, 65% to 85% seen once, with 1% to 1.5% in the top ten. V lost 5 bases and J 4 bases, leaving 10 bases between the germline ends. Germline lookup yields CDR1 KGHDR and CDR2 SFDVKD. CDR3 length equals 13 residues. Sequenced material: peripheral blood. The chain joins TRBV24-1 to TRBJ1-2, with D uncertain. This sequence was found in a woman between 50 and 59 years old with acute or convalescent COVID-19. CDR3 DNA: TGTGCCACCAGTGCGGAGGTTAGCTATGGCTACACCTTC. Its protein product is CATSAEVSYGYTF.